These 14 T cell receptor beta chains were all obtained from the same sample, sequenced in a study of Graves' ophthalmopathy and Graves' hyperthyroidism (dated by TCRdb to 2016 to 2018). The listed sequencing device is Illumina HiSeq 2000. For repertoire sequencing, TCR beta CDR3 regions were amplified from RNA transcripts. The first round was an RT-PCR using HTBI primers with the Qiagen OneStep RT-PCR kit, and this first round was followed by a second-round multiplex PCR, then size selection and purification. The public sequencing data were trimmed at Q25 with fastp and processed into clonotypes with MiXCR by TCRdb, which kept only in-frame beta chains. For every CDR3 protein sequence, its rows merge into one entry that carries the most common genes and DNA. A total of almost 750,000 distinct CDR3 sequences appear in this sample, roughly two fifths of them only once. In total, the top ten clones hold about 40% of the sample.

What was sequenced was peripheral blood. These receptors all come from an adult man with Graves' ophthalmopathy.

This clonotype has a count of ten or more. The chain combines TRBV7-8 with TRBJ2-6; D possibly corresponds to TRBD1 (6 bases). The V end was cut by 5 bases, the J end by 0 bases, with 11 bases between. This CDR3 has 16 residues. Germline CDR1 and CDR2: SGHVS and FQNEAQ. CDR3 nucleotide sequence: TGTGCCAGCAGCCTACAGGGCGGCTCTGGGGCCAACGTCCTGACTTTC. Translated: CASSLQGGSGANVLTF.

The V call is TRBV6-5, the J call TRBJ1-1; D is perhaps TRBD1 (5 bases). V was pared by 6 bases and J by 1 base, with 9 bases between. This CDR3 comprises 13 residues. Per the germline V gene, CDR1 is MNHEY and CDR2 is SVGAGI. The CDR3 protein is CASRRGTNTEAFF. The CDR3, as DNA: TGTGCCAGCAGGAGGGGCACGAACACTGAAGCTTTCTTT.

Points on this clonotype: An end of the junction does not agree with germline; a read error may underlie this. The chain recombines TRBV7-9 with TRBJ2-6; D might be TRBD2 (6 bases). Germline lookup yields CDR1 SEHNR and CDR2 FQNEAQ (reference sequence). The CDR3 consists of 13 residues. The CDR3 nucleotides read TGTGCCAGCAGTCCGCCGGGGGTCAACGTCCTGACTTTC. Protein product: CASSPPGVNVLTF. The full variable domain, in which reference TRBV7-9 and TRBJ2-6 provide the parts outside the CDR3, is DTGVSQNPRHKITKRGQNVTFRCDPISEHNRLYWYRQTLGQGPEFLTYFQNEAQLEKSRLLSDRFSAERPKGSFSTLEIQRTEQGDSAMYLCASSPPGVNVLTFGAGSRLTVL.

The chain uses TRBV29-1 and TRBJ1-2, with 7 bases fitting TRBD1. The CDR3 loop spans 14 amino acids. V lost 5 bases and J lost 8; bases outside the gene matches: 14. From germline, CDR1 is SQVTM and CDR2 ANQGSEA. CDR3 DNA sequence: TGCAGCGTTTCCGGGACAGCCTTGGGGGGAGGCTACACCTTC. This translates into CSVSGTALGGGYTF.

The J gene is TRBJ1-5, the V gene TRBV2; TRBD1 might be the D (6 bases). Trimming pared 2 bases from V and 7 bases from J, leaving 15 bases between. Germline CDR1 and CDR2: SNHLY and FYNNEI. The CDR3 runs 15 residues. DNA of the CDR3: TGTGCCAGCAGTGAATTCGGGAAGGGGGGGCAGCCCCAGCATTTT. The encoded protein is CASSEFGKGGQPQHF.

This clonotype was detected a few times. The genes are TRBV5-5 and TRBJ2-7; 8 bases map to TRBD2. CDR3 length: 14 residues. Germline CDR1 is SGHKS and CDR2 is YYEKEE (reference sequence). V gave up 1 base and J gave up 7 bases; unmatched junction bases: 7. For the CDR3, the DNA is TGTGCCAGCAGCTTGACGGCAGGGACTAGAGAGCAGTACTTC. As protein: CASSLTAGTREQYF.

This clonotype was seen repeatedly, ten times or more. The CDR3 nucleotides read TGTGCCAGCAGGCCGGGACAGGGGCCCTCCGGGGAGCTGTTTTTT. Translating it yields CASRPGQGPSGELFF. The rearrangement joins TRBV25-1 to TRBJ2-2; 10 bases are shared with TRBD1. J lost 6 bases, V lost 6 bases, and 7 bases had no gene match. Germline assignment: CDR1 MGHDK and CDR2 SYGVNS. This CDR3 is built from 15 residues.

At least ten counts were recorded for this clonotype. DNA of the CDR3: TGTGCCAGCAGCGTTGTCGCGGGGGAAGGTTTAGGTGGCTACACCTTC. It codes for CASSVVAGEGLGGYTF. This chain joins TRBV9 and TRBJ1-2; possible D gene TRBD1, 5 bases. Germline V gene data show CDR1 as SGDLS and CDR2 as YYNGEE. The CDR3 contains 16 residues. Trimming stripped 2 bases from V and 7 bases from J, with 21 bases between.

This clonotype was detected a few times. The chain uses TRBV2 and TRBJ1-2, with D perhaps TRBD1 (5 bases). This CDR3 has 13 amino acids. The germline gives CDR1 SNHLY, CDR2 FYNNEI. Trimming took off 4 bases at V and 6 bases at J, with 12 bases between the two ends. This CDR3 reads CASSASQTDGYTF. The CDR3 nucleotides are TGTGCCAGCAGTGCTAGCCAGACAGATGGCTACACCTTC.

This clonotype was observed a single time. Sequence at one end of the junction differs from germline and may be a read error. This chain links TRBV28 with TRBJ2-5; 9 bases match TRBD1. CDR3 length: 15 amino acids. From germline, CDR1 is MDHEN and CDR2 SYDVKM. This CDR3 is CAGSFRDRAQETQYF. The CDR3 DNA sequence: TGTGCCGGCAGTTTCCGGGACAGGGCCCAAGAGACCCAGTACTTC.

This chain links TRBV25-1 with TRBJ1-4; TRBD1 is a possible D gene (6 bases). CDR1 MGHDK and CDR2 SYGVNS come from the germline V gene. Trimming took 6 bases from V and 7 from J, leaving 21 bases between them. The length of the CDR3 is 16 residues. In nucleotides, the CDR3 is TGTGCCAGCAGAAGGACGGGACACCAGATGCGTGAAAAACTGTTTTTT. As protein: CASRRTGHQMREKLFF.

This chain links TRBV30 with TRBJ1-4, with TRBD1 matching over 8 bases. Germline CDR1 and CDR2: GTSNPN and SVGIG (reference sequence). The CDR3 is 13 residues long. Germline trimming cut 5 bases from V and 8 bases from J; bases unmatched to any gene: 7. The CDR3 is CAWAGTGVEKLFF. CDR3 sequence (DNA): TGTGCCTGGGCCGGGACAGGAGTAGAAAAACTGTTTTTT. Full variable domain (remainder filled in from reference TRBV30 and TRBJ1-4): SQTIHQWPATLVQPVGSPLSLECTVEGTSNPNLYWYRQAAGRGLQLLFYSVGIGQISSEVPQNLSASRPQDRQFILSSKKLLLSDSGFYLCAWAGTGVEKLFFGSGTQLSVL.

The genes are TRBV7-9 and TRBJ2-2, with D tentatively TRBD1 (5 bases). The CDR3 is 15 residues long. Deletions cut 6 bases from V and 6 bases from J, with 17 bases between. Germline lookup yields CDR1 SEHNR and CDR2 FQNEAQ (reference sequence). CDR3 sequence (DNA): TGTGCCAGCAGTTACGGAGCTGTAGGGGCCGGGGAGCTGTTTTTT. Encoded protein: CASSYGAVGAGELFF.

The table lists this clonotype with a few counts. The J gene is TRBJ2-7, the V gene TRBV12-3 or TRBV12-4; tentatively, D is TRBD1 (5 bases). The CDR3 runs 13 residues. Trimming removed 6 bases from V and 1 base from J, with 10 bases in between. The CDR3 protein is CASSNTGSYEQYF. CDR3 sequence (DNA): TGTGCCAGCAGCAATACAGGTTCCTACGAGCAGTACTTC.